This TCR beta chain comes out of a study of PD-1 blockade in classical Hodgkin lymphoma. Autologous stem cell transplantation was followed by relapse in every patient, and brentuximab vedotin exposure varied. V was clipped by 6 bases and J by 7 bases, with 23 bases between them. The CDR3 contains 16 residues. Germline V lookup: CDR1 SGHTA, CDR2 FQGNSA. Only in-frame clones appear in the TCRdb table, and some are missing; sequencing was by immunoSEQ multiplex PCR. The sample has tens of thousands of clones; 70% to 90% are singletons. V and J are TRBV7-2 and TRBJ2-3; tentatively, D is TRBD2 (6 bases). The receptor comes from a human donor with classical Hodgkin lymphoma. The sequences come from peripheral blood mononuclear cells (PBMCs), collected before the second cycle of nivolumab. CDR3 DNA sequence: TGTGCCAGCAGTCTCCCTGTCCGGGAGAAAGGAAATACGCAGTATTTT. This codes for CASSLPVREKGNTQYF. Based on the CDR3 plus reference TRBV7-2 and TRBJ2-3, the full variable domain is GAGVSQSPSNKVTEKGKDVELRCDPISGHTALYWYRQSLGQGLEFLIYFQGNSAPDKSGLPSDRFSAERTGGSVSTLTIQRTQQEDSAVYLCASSLPVREKGNTQYFGPGTRLTVL.